Detailed here is one TCR beta chain. Per the study methods: Reference gene primer amplification gave nucleated cell count estimates. This table comes from immunoSEQ multiplex PCR, and its TCRdb copy is limited to in-frame clones, with some not included. V, J and clone size derive from that table, while D and trimming were established from the DNA sequence. The repertoire holds approximately 250,000 clones, with approximately 79% as singletons. The CDR3 has 15 residues. CDR1 and CDR2 (germline): MNHEY, SVGAGI. The V gene lost 6 bases and the J gene lost 1 base, with 13 bases spanning the gap. This sample was taken from a study of blood T cell repertoires in COVID-19. In assigning cohorts, the study relied on participant-reported clinical history.

Sequenced sample: PBMCs or T cells enriched from blood (not recorded which). This TCR derives from a man aged 25-45 years with acute COVID-19. This chain uses TRBV6-5 with TRBJ1-3; tentatively, D is TRBD1 (6 bases). The CDR3 sequence is CASRQTGQSGNTIYF. The CDR3 DNA reads as TGTGCCAGCAGACAAACGGGACAATCTGGAAACACCATATATTTT.